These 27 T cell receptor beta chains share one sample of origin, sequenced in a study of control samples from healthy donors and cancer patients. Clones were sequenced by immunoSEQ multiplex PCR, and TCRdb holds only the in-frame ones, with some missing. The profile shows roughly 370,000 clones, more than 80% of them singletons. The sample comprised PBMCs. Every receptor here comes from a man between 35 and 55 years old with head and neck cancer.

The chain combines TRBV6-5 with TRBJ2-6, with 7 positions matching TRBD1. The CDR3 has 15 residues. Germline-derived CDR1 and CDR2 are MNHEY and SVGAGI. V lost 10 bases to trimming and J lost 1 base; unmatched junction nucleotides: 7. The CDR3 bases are TGTGCCATCCAGACAGGGTGGTCTGGGGCCAACGTCCTGACTTTC. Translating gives CAIQTGWSGANVLTF.

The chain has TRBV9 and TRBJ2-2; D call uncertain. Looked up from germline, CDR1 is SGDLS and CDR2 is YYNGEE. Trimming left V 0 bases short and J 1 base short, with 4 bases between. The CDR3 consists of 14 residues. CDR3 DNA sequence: TGTGCCAGCAGCGTAGTAGAGAACACCGGGGAGCTGTTTTTT. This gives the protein CASSVVENTGELFF. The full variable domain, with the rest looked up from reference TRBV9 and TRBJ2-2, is DSGVTQTPKHLITATGQRVTLRCSPRSGDLSVYWYQQSLDQGLQFLIQYYNGEERAKGNILERFSAQQFPDLHSELNLSSLELGDSALYFCASSVVENTGELFFGEGSRLTVL.

CDR3 loop: CASSLVTGGTF. As DNA, the CDR3 is TGTGCCAGCAGCTTAGTTACAGGGGGCACCTTC. The rearrangement links TRBV7-9 to TRBJ1-2, with 8 nucleotides matching TRBD1. Germline CDR1 and CDR2: SEHNR and FQNEAQ (reference sequence). The CDR3 totals 11 residues. J lost 13 bases, V lost 1 base, and 2 bases had no gene match.

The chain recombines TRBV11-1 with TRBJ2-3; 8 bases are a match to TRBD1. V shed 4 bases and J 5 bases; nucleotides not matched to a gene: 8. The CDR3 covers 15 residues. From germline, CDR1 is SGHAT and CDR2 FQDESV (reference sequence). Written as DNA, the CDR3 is TGTGCCAGCAGCTCGCTGACAGGGGCCGAAGATACGCAGTATTTT. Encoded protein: CASSSLTGAEDTQYF.

This CDR3 is CASSLVSSYNSPLHF. The CDR3 region has the DNA TGTGCCAGCAGCTTGGTCAGCTCCTATAATTCACCCCTCCACTTT. V is TRBV5-5 and J is TRBJ1-6; D call uncertain. This CDR3 is built from 15 residues. V was cut by 0 bases and J by 0 bases, with 4 bases left in between. Germline V gene sequence: CDR1 SGHKS, CDR2 YYEKEE (reference sequence).

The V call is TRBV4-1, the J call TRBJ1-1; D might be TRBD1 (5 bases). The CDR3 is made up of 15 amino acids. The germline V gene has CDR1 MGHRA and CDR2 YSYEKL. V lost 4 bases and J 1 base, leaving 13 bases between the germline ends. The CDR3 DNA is TGCGCCAGCAGCCGCCTCCCGGGGGGGAACACTGAAGCTTTCTTT. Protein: CASSRLPGGNTEAFF.

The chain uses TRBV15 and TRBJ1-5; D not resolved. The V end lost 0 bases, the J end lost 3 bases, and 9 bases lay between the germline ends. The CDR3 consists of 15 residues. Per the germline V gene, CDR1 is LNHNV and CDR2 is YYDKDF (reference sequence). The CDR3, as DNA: TGTGCCACCAGCAGAGAGGAAAAACCCAATCAGCCCCAGCATTTT. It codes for CATSREEKPNQPQHF. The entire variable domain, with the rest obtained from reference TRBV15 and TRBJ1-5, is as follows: DAMVIQNPRYQVTQFGKPVTLSCSQTLNHNVMYWYQQKSSQAPKLLFHYYDKDFNNEADTPDNFQSRRPNTSFCFLDIRSPGLGDTAMYLCATSREEKPNQPQHFGDGTRLSIL.

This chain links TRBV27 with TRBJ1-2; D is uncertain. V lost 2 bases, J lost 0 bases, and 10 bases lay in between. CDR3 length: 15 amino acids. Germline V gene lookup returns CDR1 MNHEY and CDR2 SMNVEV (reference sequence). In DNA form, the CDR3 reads TGTGCCAGCAGTTTAACCCCCCTCACTAACTATGGCTACACCTTC. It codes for CASSLTPLTNYGYTF.

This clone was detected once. DNA for the CDR3: TGTGCCACCAGTGATTCGCATGATTCATACAGGGGGTATGGCTACACCTTC. Its translation is CATSDSHDSYRGYGYTF. The V gene is TRBV24-1, the J gene TRBJ1-2, with 8 bases that match TRBD1. This CDR3 contains 17 residues. The germline V gene encodes CDR1 KGHDR and CDR2 SFDVKD. J lost 5 bases, V lost 2 bases, and 12 bases had no gene match.

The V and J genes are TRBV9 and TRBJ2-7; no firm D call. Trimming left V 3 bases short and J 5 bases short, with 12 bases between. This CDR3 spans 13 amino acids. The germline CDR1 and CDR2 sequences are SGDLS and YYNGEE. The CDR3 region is CASSGTKPHEQYF. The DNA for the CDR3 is TGTGCCAGCAGCGGAACCAAACCCCACGAGCAGTACTTC.

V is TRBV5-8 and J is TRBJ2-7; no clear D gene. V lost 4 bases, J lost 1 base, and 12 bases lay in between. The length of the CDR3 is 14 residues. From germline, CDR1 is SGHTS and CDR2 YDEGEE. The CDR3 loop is CASSPFPRSYEQYF. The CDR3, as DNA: TGTGCCAGCAGCCCCTTCCCCCGGTCCTACGAGCAGTACTTC.

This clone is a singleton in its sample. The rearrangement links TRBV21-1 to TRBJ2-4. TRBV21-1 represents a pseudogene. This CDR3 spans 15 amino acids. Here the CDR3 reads CASPFGAEAKNIQYF. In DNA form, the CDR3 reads TGTGCCAGCCCCTTCGGGGCGGAAGCCAAAAACATTCAGTACTTC.

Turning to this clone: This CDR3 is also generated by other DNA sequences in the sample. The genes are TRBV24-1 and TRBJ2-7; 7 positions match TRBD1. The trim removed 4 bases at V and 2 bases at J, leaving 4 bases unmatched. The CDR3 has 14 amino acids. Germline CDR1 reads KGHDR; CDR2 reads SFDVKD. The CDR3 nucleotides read TGTGCCACCAGTGACTCTGACAGGGCCTACGAGCAGTACTTC. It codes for CATSDSDRAYEQYF.

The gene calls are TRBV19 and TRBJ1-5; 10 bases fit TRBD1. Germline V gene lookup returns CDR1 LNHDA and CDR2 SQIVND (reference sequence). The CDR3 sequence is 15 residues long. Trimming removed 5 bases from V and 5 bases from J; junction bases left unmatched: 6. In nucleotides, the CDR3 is TGTGCCAGTAGTCCGGGACAGGGGAGTCATCAGCCCCAGCATTTT. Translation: CASSPGQGSHQPQHF.

In nucleotides, the CDR3 is TGCGCCAGCAGCTTGGTGATCTATGGGACCGAGCAGTACTTC. It is translated as CASSLVIYGTEQYF. The V call is TRBV5-1, the J call TRBJ2-7, with D possibly being TRBD1 or TRBD2 (5 bases each). V gave up 0 bases and J gave up 6 bases, with 13 bases separating them. The CDR3 is 14 amino acids. From germline, CDR1 is SGHRS and CDR2 YFSETQ.

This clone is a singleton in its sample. The DNA of the CDR3 is TGTGCCAGCAGCTTGACTTCCGGAAGGACGAGCTCCTACAATGAGCAGTTCTTC. Amino acid sequence: CASSLTSGRTSSYNEQFF. The rearrangement uses TRBV7-3 and TRBJ2-1; D unclear. From germline, CDR1 is SGHTA and CDR2 FQGTGA. This CDR3 has 18 residues. With 3 bases removed from V and 0 bases from J, the gap between germline ends came to 18 bases.

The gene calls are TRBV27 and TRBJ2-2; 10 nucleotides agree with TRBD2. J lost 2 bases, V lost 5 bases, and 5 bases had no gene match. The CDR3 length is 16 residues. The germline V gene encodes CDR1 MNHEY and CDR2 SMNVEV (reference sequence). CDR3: CASSRWTSGNTGELFF. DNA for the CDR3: TGTGCCAGCAGTCGCTGGACTAGCGGTAACACCGGGGAGCTGTTTTTT.

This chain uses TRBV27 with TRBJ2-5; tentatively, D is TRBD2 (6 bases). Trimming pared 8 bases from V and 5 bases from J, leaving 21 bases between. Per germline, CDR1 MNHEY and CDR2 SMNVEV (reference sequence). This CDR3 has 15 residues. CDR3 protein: CASCGKLTGEETQYF. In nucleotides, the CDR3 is TGTGCCAGCTGCGGCAAATTGACGGGAGAGGAGACCCAGTACTTC.

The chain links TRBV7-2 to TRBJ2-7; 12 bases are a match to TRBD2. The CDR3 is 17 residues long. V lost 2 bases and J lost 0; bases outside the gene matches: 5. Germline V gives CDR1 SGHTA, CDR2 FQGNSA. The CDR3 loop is CASSLTSGGTHSYEQYF. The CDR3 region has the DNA TGTGCCAGCAGCTTAACTAGCGGGGGGACACACTCCTACGAGCAGTACTTC.

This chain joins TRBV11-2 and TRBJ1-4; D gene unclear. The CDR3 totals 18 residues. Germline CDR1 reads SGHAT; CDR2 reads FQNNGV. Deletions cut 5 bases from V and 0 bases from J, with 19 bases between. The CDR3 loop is CASSPSGFGRATNEKLFF. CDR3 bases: TGTGCCAGCAGCCCGAGCGGGTTCGGGCGTGCAACTAATGAAAAACTGTTTTTT.

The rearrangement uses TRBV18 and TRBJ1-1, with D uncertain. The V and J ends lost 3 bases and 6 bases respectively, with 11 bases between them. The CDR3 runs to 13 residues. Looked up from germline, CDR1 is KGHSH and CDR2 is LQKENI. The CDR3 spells CASSPNSKAEAFF. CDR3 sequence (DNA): TGTGCCAGCTCACCGAACAGTAAGGCTGAAGCTTTCTTT.

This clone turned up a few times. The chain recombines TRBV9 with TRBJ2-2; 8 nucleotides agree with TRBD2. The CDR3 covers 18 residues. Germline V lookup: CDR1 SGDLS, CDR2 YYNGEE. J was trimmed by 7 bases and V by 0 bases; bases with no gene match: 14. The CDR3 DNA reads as TGTGCCAGCAGCGTAGCGGGAGCGGGAGTCAAGAAGATCGGGGAGCTGTTTTTT. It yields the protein CASSVAGAGVKKIGELFF.

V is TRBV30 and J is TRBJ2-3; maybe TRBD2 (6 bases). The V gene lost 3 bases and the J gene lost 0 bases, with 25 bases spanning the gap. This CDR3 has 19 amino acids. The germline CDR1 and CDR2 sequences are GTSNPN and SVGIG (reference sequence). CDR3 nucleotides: TGTGCCTGGAGGCCCCCTATTTGGGGGGAGTCGAAAAGCACAGATACGCAGTATTTT. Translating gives CAWRPPIWGESKSTDTQYF.

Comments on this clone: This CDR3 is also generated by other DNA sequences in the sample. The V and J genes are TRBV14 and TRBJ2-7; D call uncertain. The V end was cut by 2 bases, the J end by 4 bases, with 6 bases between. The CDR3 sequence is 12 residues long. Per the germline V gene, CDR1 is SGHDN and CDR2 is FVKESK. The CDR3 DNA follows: TGTGCCAGCAGCCAAAGAGCTTACGAGCAGTACTTC. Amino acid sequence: CASSQRAYEQYF.

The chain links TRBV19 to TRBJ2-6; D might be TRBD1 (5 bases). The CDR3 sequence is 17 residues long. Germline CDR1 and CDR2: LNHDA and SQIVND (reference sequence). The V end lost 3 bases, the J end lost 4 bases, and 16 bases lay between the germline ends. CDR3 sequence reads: CASSISRRGSGANVLTF. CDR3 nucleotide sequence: TGTGCCAGTAGTATCTCCCGAAGGGGCTCCGGGGCCAACGTCCTGACTTTC.

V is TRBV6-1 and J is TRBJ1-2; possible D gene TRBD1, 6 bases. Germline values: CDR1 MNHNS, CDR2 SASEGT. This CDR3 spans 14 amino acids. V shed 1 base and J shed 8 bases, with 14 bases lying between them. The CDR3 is CASSEVPGAQGYTF. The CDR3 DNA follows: TGTGCCAGCAGTGAAGTCCCGGGGGCGCAGGGCTACACCTTC.

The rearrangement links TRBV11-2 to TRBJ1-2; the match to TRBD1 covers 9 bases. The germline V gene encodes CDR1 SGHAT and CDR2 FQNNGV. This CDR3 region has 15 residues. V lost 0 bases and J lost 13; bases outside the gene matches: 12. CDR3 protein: CASSLDDAGTGFRTF. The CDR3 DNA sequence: TGTGCCAGCAGCTTAGATGACGCCGGGACAGGGTTTCGCACCTTC.